Shown below are 32 T cell receptor beta chains from a single sample sequenced in a study of cytomegalovirus exposure and HLA in healthy donors. TCRdb's table, derived via immunoSEQ multiplex PCR, lists solely in-frame clones and lacks some. The table includes some 130,000 clones, approximately 80% detected once. Material: PBMCs. The receptors shown here come from a man younger than 45 in good health and CMV-seropositive.

The genes are TRBV9 and TRBJ2-7; TRBD2 matches at 10 bases. Germline loops: CDR1 SGDLS, CDR2 YYNGEE. Trimming at V came to 2 bases and at J to 7 bases, leaving 3 bases not matched to a gene. The CDR3 has 13 residues. CDR3 residues: CASSVLAGEEQYF. The CDR3 DNA reads as TGTGCCAGCAGCGTCCTAGCGGGGGAGGAGCAGTACTTC.

This chain joins TRBV10-3 and TRBJ2-6; 7 bases map to TRBD1. CDR1 is ENHRY, CDR2 SYGVKD, per germline. V was pared by 0 bases and J by 0 bases, with 5 bases of the junction left unmatched. This CDR3 comprises 18 residues. CDR3 amino acids: CAISESDRAISGANVLTF. CDR3 sequence (DNA): TGTGCCATCAGTGAGTCTGACAGGGCAATCTCTGGGGCCAACGTCCTGACTTTC.

V usage is TRBV7-6 and J usage is TRBJ2-1; 7 nucleotides agree with TRBD2. This CDR3 contains 16 residues. Germline V gene data show CDR1 as SGHVS and CDR2 as FNYEAQ. With V trimmed by 1 base and J by 2 bases, 5 bases remained unmatched. The CDR3 spells CASSLELTSAYNEQFF. In DNA, the CDR3 is TGTGCCAGCAGCTTAGAGCTAACTAGCGCCTACAATGAGCAGTTCTTC.

V gene TRBV5-6 combines with J gene TRBJ1-2; 7 positions match TRBD1. The CDR3 loop spans 16 amino acids. Germline-derived CDR1 and CDR2 are SGHDT and YYEEEE. J gave up 5 bases and V 3 bases, and 13 bases lay outside the gene matches. CDR3 DNA sequence: TGTGCCAGCAGCTCGTCCTACAGGGGACCAGTATATGGCTACACCTTC. Translated, it gives CASSSSYRGPVYGYTF.

The chain joins TRBV6-6 to TRBJ1-2, with D uncertain. CDR3 length: 12 amino acids. V was cut by 2 bases and J by 3 bases, with 4 bases left in between. From germline, CDR1 is MNHNY and CDR2 SVGAGI (reference sequence). The CDR3 coding sequence is TGTGCCAGCAGTTACCCAGACTATGGCTACACCTTC. The encoded protein is CASSYPDYGYTF.

Details on this clone: Its ends do not fully match the called genes, so a read error is possible. The CDR3 bases are TGTGCCATCAGTGAGTCGACGGACAGGCGCGAGCAGTACTTC. Its translation is CAISESTDRREQYF. The chain carries TRBV6-1 and TRBJ2-7; 7 positions agree with TRBD1. CDR1 is MNHNS and CDR2 is SASEGT in the germline V gene. The CDR3 is 14 amino acids.

V is TRBV30 and J is TRBJ2-1; the D gene is possibly TRBD2 (5 bases). CDR3 size: 14 residues. Trimming cost V 4 bases and J 8 bases, with 18 bases left between them. CDR1 and CDR2 (germline): GTSNPN, SVGIG (reference sequence). The CDR3 sequence is CAWKILDLRDEQFF. The CDR3 bases are TGTGCCTGGAAAATCCTAGACCTGAGGGATGAGCAGTTCTTC.

This clone was counted ten times or more. This chain's CDR3 is CASSREASSLGNYGYTF. The CDR3 DNA reads as TGTGCCAGCAGCCGGGAGGCGTCCTCCCTTGGCAACTATGGCTACACCTTC. V usage is TRBV5-6 and J usage is TRBJ1-2; D ambiguous. The length of the CDR3 is 17 residues. The germline gives CDR1 SGHDT, CDR2 YYEEEE. The V end was cut by 4 bases, the J end by 2 bases, with 21 bases between.

The chain has TRBV4-3 and TRBJ2-1; D might be TRBD2 (5 bases). With 1 base removed from V and 4 bases from J, the gap between germline ends came to 8 bases. The CDR3 covers 14 residues. CDR1 is LGHNA and CDR2 is YSLEER in the germline V gene. The CDR3 loop reads CASSQGRGYNEQFF. The DNA for the CDR3 is TGCGCCAGCAGCCAAGGCCGGGGTTACAATGAGCAGTTCTTC.

J is TRBJ2-3 and V is TRBV9; 8 bases align to TRBD1. This CDR3 comprises 15 residues. Per the germline V gene, CDR1 is SGDLS and CDR2 is YYNGEE. The V gene end was trimmed by 4 bases and the J gene end by 3 bases; junction bases not matched to a gene: 7. Here the CDR3 DNA reads TGTGCCAGCAGCAAGCGACAGGGGAGGACAGATACGCAGTATTTT. Translating it yields CASSKRQGRTDTQYF.

This clone was picked up a small number of times. V gene TRBV10-2 combines with J gene TRBJ2-1, with 10 bases identical to TRBD2. Trimming at V came to 10 bases and at J to 8 bases, leaving 11 bases not matched to a gene. In germline, CDR1 is WSHSY, CDR2 SAAADI. CDR3 length equals 14 residues. Written as DNA, the CDR3 is TGCGCCACCTTACCGGGACTAGCGATCGATGAGCAGTTCTTC. This gives the protein CATLPGLAIDEQFF.

Details on this clone: A much larger clone is a single base away; this may be a read error. The chain has TRBV27 and TRBJ2-7; the match to TRBD2 covers 8 bases. V lost 4 bases to trimming and J lost 0 bases; unmatched junction nucleotides: 5. The CDR3 covers 15 residues. Germline lookup yields CDR1 MNHEY and CDR2 SMNVEV (reference sequence). The CDR3, as DNA: TGTGCCAGCAGTTACTCAAGCGGGAGCTCCTACGAGCAGTACTTC. This encodes CASSYSSGSSYEQYF.

The chain recombines TRBV11-2 with TRBJ1-2, with D possibly TRBD1 on 6 matching bases. Trimming shortened V by 4 bases and J by 3 bases, and 12 bases separated the two germline ends. The V gene's germline CDR1 is SGHAT and CDR2 FQNNGV. CDR3 size: 14 residues. This CDR3 is CASSSGQTDYGYTF. The CDR3 DNA follows: TGTGCCAGCAGCTCAGGACAGACAGACTATGGCTACACCTTC.

The chain joins TRBV27 to TRBJ1-5; 7 bases line up with TRBD1. Germline V gene data show CDR1 as MNHEY and CDR2 as SMNVEV (reference sequence). The J segment lost 1 base and the V segment lost 5 bases, leaving 17 bases of the junction unmatched. This CDR3 spans 19 amino acids. The CDR3 DNA reads as TGTGCCAGCAGTCCCCAGGGGGGAGGAAGGCTTGGGAGCAATCAGCCCCAGCATTTT. Its protein is CASSPQGGGRLGSNQPQHF.

CDR3 DNA sequence: TGCGCCAGCAGCCAAGGGGGGAGGGATTATCGACAGCCCCAGCATTTT. It translates to CASSQGGRDYRQPQHF. This chain connects TRBV4-1 to TRBJ1-5; a weak D match, TRBD1 (5 bases). The V gene lost 1 base and the J gene lost 7 bases, with 17 bases spanning the gap. Germline V lookup: CDR1 MGHRA, CDR2 YSYEKL. The CDR3 extends over 16 amino acids.

The chain uses TRBV2 and TRBJ1-1, with D unresolved. Germline-derived CDR1 and CDR2 are SNHLY and FYNNEI. Trimming shortened V by 3 bases and J by 3 bases, and 8 bases separated the two germline ends. The CDR3 loop spans 13 amino acids. CDR3 coding DNA: TGTGCCAGCAGTGAGGCCCGGGACACTGAAGCTTTCTTT. Its protein is CASSEARDTEAFF.

V is TRBV6-5 and J is TRBJ1-2; 8 bases map to TRBD1. Germline loops: CDR1 MNHEY, CDR2 SVGAGI. CDR3 length: 15 residues. Germline trimming cut 3 bases from V and 4 bases from J; bases unmatched to any gene: 7. The CDR3 DNA reads TGTGCCAGCAGTTATTACTCAGGGGGCGGCTATGGCTACACCTTC. Translating gives CASSYYSGGGYGYTF.

J is TRBJ1-1 and V is TRBV15; D is uncertain. The CDR3 totals 16 residues. V lost 0 bases and J 1 base, leaving 12 bases between the germline ends. Per germline, CDR1 LNHNV and CDR2 YYDKDF (reference sequence). The CDR3 DNA reads TGTGCCACCAGCAGAGATCAAGGTGCGGGGAACACTGAAGCTTTCTTT. Its protein product is CATSRDQGAGNTEAFF.

This sequence joins TRBV4-3 and TRBJ2-1; possible D gene TRBD2, 6 bases. CDR1 and CDR2 from the germline V gene are LGHNA and YSLEER. The germline V and J ends were trimmed by 0 bases and 5 bases, with 14 bases remaining between them. The CDR3 extends over 16 amino acids. CDR3 sequence: CASSQDYTSLNNEQFF. The CDR3 coding sequence is TGCGCCAGCAGCCAAGATTATACTAGCCTGAACAATGAGCAGTTCTTC.

The rearrangement joins TRBV27 to TRBJ2-5; 8 bases line up with TRBD2. The trim removed 5 bases at V and 1 base at J, leaving 3 bases unmatched. The CDR3 is 14 amino acids. Germline V gene lookup returns CDR1 MNHEY and CDR2 SMNVEV (reference sequence). CDR3 loop: CASSPRGGQETQYF. The CDR3 DNA follows: TGTGCCAGCAGTCCCCGGGGGGGCCAAGAGACCCAGTACTTC.

This clone was seen ten or more times. CDR3 sequence: CASNNQGVGGYTF. CDR3 coding DNA: TGTGCCAGCAATAATCAGGGGGTTGGTGGCTACACCTTC. This chain joins TRBV6-5 and TRBJ1-2; 7 bases map to TRBD1. Germline V gene data show CDR1 as MNHEY and CDR2 as SVGAGI. V was pared by 7 bases and J by 7 bases, with 9 bases of the junction left unmatched. CDR3 length equals 13 residues.

This clone appeared once. The genes are TRBV7-3 and TRBJ2-1; D not certain. Looked up from germline, CDR1 is SGHTA and CDR2 is FQGTGA. Trimming took 8 bases from V and 7 from J, leaving 24 bases between them. The CDR3 consists of 16 residues. As DNA, the CDR3 is TGTGCCAGCCCCCCCCGAGGAGCCCTTACGATGAATGAGCAGTTCTTC. It codes for CASPPRGALTMNEQFF.

The chain combines TRBV27 with TRBJ2-3; D uncertain. There are 13 residues in the CDR3. Trimming cost V 3 bases and J 4 bases, with 8 bases left between them. Germline V gene lookup returns CDR1 MNHEY and CDR2 SMNVEV (reference sequence). The CDR3 reads CASSFIYSDTQYF. CDR3 sequence (DNA): TGTGCCAGCAGTTTTATCTATTCAGATACGCAGTATTTT.

This sequence joins TRBV27 and TRBJ2-7, with D perhaps TRBD1 (5 bases). The germline gives CDR1 MNHEY, CDR2 SMNVEV (reference sequence). CDR3 length: 15 residues. Between the trimmed V and J ends, which lost 3 bases and 6 bases, there was a span of 18 bases. CDR3 coding DNA: TGTGCCAGCAGTTTTCTCCTGGACAAGGCTTCCGAGCAGTACTTC. It is translated as CASSFLLDKASEQYF.

CDR3 region: CAISLLAGVNEQFF. DNA of the CDR3: TGTGCCATCAGTCTACTAGCGGGAGTCAATGAGCAGTTCTTC. This chain links TRBV10-3 with TRBJ2-1, with 11 positions matching TRBD2. CDR1 and CDR2 from the germline V gene are ENHRY and SYGVKD. Germline trimming cut 5 bases from V and 6 bases from J; bases unmatched to any gene: 3. The CDR3 has 14 amino acids.

This chain connects TRBV9 to TRBJ2-5; D is possibly TRBD2 (7 bases). With 4 bases removed from V and 4 bases from J, the gap between germline ends came to 14 bases. In germline, CDR1 is SGDLS, CDR2 YYNGEE. This CDR3 spans 14 amino acids. CDR3 sequence: CASSPERGGETQYF. CDR3 nucleotide sequence: TGTGCCAGCAGCCCCGAGAGGGGGGGAGAGACCCAGTACTTC.

This clone was observed once. This sequence joins TRBV6-1 and TRBJ2-1, with TRBD2 identical over 9 bases. Germline V CDR1 and CDR2: MNHNS, SASEGT. J gave up 7 bases and V 1 base, and 20 bases lay outside the gene matches. The CDR3 is made up of 20 amino acids. The CDR3 DNA reads as TGTGCCAGCAGTGAAGGGTTGTCAACCTTTGGCGGGAGGGTGAGGAATGAGCAGTTCTTC. Amino acid sequence: CASSEGLSTFGGRVRNEQFF.

The genes are TRBV9 and TRBJ2-1, with TRBD1 identical over 7 bases. V was clipped by 4 bases and J by 3 bases; unmatched bases: 7. CDR1 is SGDLS, CDR2 YYNGEE, per germline. The CDR3 is 15 residues long. CDR3 sequence reads: CASSKTGVGYNEQFF. The CDR3 coding sequence is TGTGCCAGCAGCAAAACAGGGGTAGGCTACAATGAGCAGTTCTTC.

This clone was seen a single time. This chain links TRBV4-2 with TRBJ1-5; possible D gene TRBD1, 5 bases. The CDR3 is 16 amino acids. CDR1 and CDR2 (germline): LGHNA, YNFKEQ. Trimming removed 2 bases at V and 3 bases at J, with 14 bases between. The CDR3 coding sequence is TGTGCCAGCAGCCAACCATTAGGGGCCGACAATCAGCCCCAGCATTTT. Translation: CASSQPLGADNQPQHF.

The genes are TRBV27 and TRBJ2-3; TRBD2 might be the D (7 bases). In germline, CDR1 is MNHEY, CDR2 SMNVEV (reference sequence). The CDR3 loop spans 16 amino acids. V was cut by 10 bases and J by 2 bases, with 22 bases left in between. CDR3 loop: CATRTSRGGYTDTQYF. For the CDR3, the DNA is TGTGCCACCCGAACCTCAAGGGGGGGTTACACAGATACGCAGTATTTT.

The chain recombines TRBV9 with TRBJ2-5, with 9 bases that match TRBD2. Looked up from germline, CDR1 is SGDLS and CDR2 is YYNGEE. V lost 3 bases and J lost 5; bases outside the gene matches: 8. There are 15 residues in the CDR3. In nucleotides, the CDR3 is TGTGCCAGCAGCGCGACTAGCGGAGCCACCGAGACCCAGTACTTC. This sequence encodes CASSATSGATETQYF.

This clone was seen more than once but under ten times. This sequence joins TRBV27 and TRBJ2-7; possible D gene TRBD1, 5 bases. Germline V gene sequence: CDR1 MNHEY, CDR2 SMNVEV (reference sequence). The V gene lost 2 bases and the J gene lost 4 bases, with 6 bases spanning the gap. The CDR3 length is 12 residues. Written as DNA, the CDR3 is TGTGCCAGCAGTTTAGCAGGGTACGAGCAGTACTTC. Translation: CASSLAGYEQYF.